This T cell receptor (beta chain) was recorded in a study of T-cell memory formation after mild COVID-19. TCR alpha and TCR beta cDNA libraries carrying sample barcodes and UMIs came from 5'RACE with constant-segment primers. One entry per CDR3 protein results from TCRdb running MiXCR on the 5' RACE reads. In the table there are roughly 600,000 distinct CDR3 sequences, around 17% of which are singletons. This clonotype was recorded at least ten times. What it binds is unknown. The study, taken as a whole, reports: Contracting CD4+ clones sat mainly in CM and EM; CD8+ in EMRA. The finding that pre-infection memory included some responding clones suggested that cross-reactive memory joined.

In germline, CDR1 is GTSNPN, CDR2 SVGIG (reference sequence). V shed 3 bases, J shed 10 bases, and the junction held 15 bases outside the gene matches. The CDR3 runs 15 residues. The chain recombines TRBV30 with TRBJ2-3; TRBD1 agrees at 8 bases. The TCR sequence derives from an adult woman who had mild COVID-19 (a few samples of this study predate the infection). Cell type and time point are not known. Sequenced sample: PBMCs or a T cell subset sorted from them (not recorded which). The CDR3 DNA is TGTGCCTGGAGCCGGGACAGGCTAAGGGGAGAGGCGCAGTATTTT. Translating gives CAWSRDRLRGEAQYF. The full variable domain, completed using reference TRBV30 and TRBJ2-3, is SQTIHQWPATLVQPVGSPLSLECTVEGTSNPNLYWYRQAAGRGLQLLFYSVGIGQISSEVPQNLSASRPQDRQFILSSKKLLLSDSGFYLCAWSRDRLRGEAQYFGPGTRLTVL.